Presented here are 30 T cell receptor beta chains from one specimen sequenced in a study of shared clonotypes between healthy human individuals. Sequenced by immunoSEQ multiplex PCR; TCRdb stores in-frame clones only, minus some. Here the sample spans tens of thousands of clones, about 64% being singletons. The sample comprised memory CD8+ T cells sorted from blood. Stated subset: CD45RO+ cells pooled with CCR7-negative TemRA cells. The source of these receptors is a man aged 25-45 years in good health.

This clone has more than one count but fewer than ten. The CDR3 loop reads CSVWTVTNTEAFF. CDR3 coding DNA: TGCAGCGTTTGGACAGTAACGAACACTGAAGCTTTCTTT. J is TRBJ1-1 and V is TRBV29-1; D perhaps matches TRBD1 (6 bases). Germline lookup yields CDR1 SQVTM and CDR2 ANQGSEA. The CDR3 is 13 residues long. The V end lost 5 bases, the J end lost 1 base, and 11 bases lay between the germline ends.

Ten or more counts support this clone. The J gene is TRBJ1-2, the V gene TRBV7-2; D ambiguous. The V gene's germline CDR1 is SGHTA and CDR2 FQGNSA. CDR3 length: 12 residues. V was cut by 4 bases and J by 9 bases, with 12 bases left in between. CDR3 DNA: TGTGCCAGCAGCTCCCGCAGTGACCGCTACACCTTC. Its translation: CASSSRSDRYTF.

The chain has TRBV5-8 and TRBJ1-1, with 11 bases identical to TRBD1. CDR1 is SGHTS, CDR2 YDEGEE, per germline. This CDR3 region has 14 residues. The V gene end was trimmed by 4 bases and the J gene end by 5 bases; junction bases not matched to a gene: 4. The CDR3 loop is CASSTDRGRTEAFF. The CDR3 bases are TGTGCCAGCAGCACGGACAGGGGGCGAACTGAAGCTTTCTTT.

This clone has just one count. The rearrangement links TRBV6-1 to TRBJ2-7, with unresolved D. Deletions cut 6 bases from V and 5 bases from J, with 17 bases between. Germline CDR1 MNHNS, CDR2 SASEGT. This CDR3 is 14 amino acids long. CDR3 sequence: CASSGDVEVHEQYF. CDR3 nucleotides: TGTGCCAGCAGCGGAGACGTTGAGGTCCACGAGCAGTACTTC.

The gene calls are TRBV5-1 and TRBJ2-3; 8 bases fit TRBD2. Germline V gene sequence: CDR1 SGHRS, CDR2 YFSETQ. CDR3 length equals 15 residues. V dropped 4 bases and J dropped 2; count of bases not matched to a gene: 6. CDR3 DNA: TGCGCCAGCAGCGCCGGACTAGCATCCACAGATACGCAGTATTTT. Encoded protein: CASSAGLASTDTQYF.

V gene TRBV28 combines with J gene TRBJ2-1; TRBD2 matches at 12 bases. J lost 6 bases, V lost 6 bases, and 9 bases had no gene match. Germline V gene sequence: CDR1 MDHEN, CDR2 SYDVKM. The CDR3 is 16 residues long. CDR3 region: CASRIWTSGIGNEQFF. As DNA, the CDR3 is TGTGCCAGCAGGATATGGACTAGCGGGATCGGCAATGAGCAGTTCTTC. Full variable domain (rest looked up from reference TRBV28 and TRBJ2-1): DVKVTQSSRYLVKRTGEKVFLECVQDMDHENMFWYRQDPGLGLRLIYFSYDVKMKEKGDIPEGYSVSREKKERFSLILESASTNQTSMYLCASRIWTSGIGNEQFFGPGTRLTVL.

The genes are TRBV11-3 and TRBJ2-5, with 7 positions matching TRBD2. J gave up 4 bases and V 4 bases, and 6 bases lay outside the gene matches. The CDR3 totals 14 residues. Germline V CDR1 and CDR2: SGHNT, YENEEA. CDR3 protein: CASSSAGAVETQYF. The CDR3 region has the DNA TGTGCCAGCAGCTCTGCGGGAGCGGTAGAGACCCAGTACTTC. Supplemented by reference TRBV11-3 and TRBJ2-5, the full variable domain reads EAGVVQSPRYKIIEKKQPVAFWCNPISGHNTLYWYLQNLGQGPELLIRYENEEAVDDSQLPKDRFSAERLKGVDSTLKIQPAELGDSAVYLCASSSAGAVETQYFGPGTRLLVL.

V is TRBV7-9 and J is TRBJ1-2; D not certain. Germline CDR1 is SEHNR and CDR2 is FQNEAQ (reference sequence). Deletions cut 2 bases from V and 3 bases from J, with 10 bases between. The length of the CDR3 is 14 residues. The CDR3, as DNA: TGTGCCAGCAGCTTAATTAGCAATCACTATGGCTACACCTTC. This encodes CASSLISNHYGYTF.

This chain links TRBV29-1 with TRBJ1-3, with D tentatively TRBD1 (5 bases). CDR1 SQVTM and CDR2 ANQGSEA come from the germline V gene. This CDR3 has 14 residues. V lost 4 bases and J 3 bases, leaving 13 bases between the germline ends. The CDR3 here is CSVGLGQGGNTIYF. The CDR3 bases are TGCAGCGTTGGACTAGGGCAGGGTGGAAACACCATATATTTT.

Here the CDR3 DNA reads TGCAGCGCATGGACAGGTCTCCTGGATGGCTACACCTTC. It specifies CSAWTGLLDGYTF. V gene TRBV29-1 combines with J gene TRBJ1-2; TRBD1 matches 7 bases. The CDR3 loop spans 13 amino acids. Germline V gene lookup returns CDR1 SQVTM and CDR2 ANQGSEA. J lost 6 bases, V lost 7 bases, and 11 bases had no gene match.

Regarding this clone: Germline is not matched at one junction end, which may reflect a read error. The V gene is TRBV16, the J gene TRBJ2-7; maybe TRBD2 (7 bases). The CDR3 loop spans 13 amino acids. CDR1 is KGHSY, CDR2 FQNENV, per germline. This CDR3 reads CASRGGDSYGQYF. The CDR3, as DNA: TGTGCCAGTAGGGGGGGCGACTCCTACGGGCAGTACTTC. Drawing the rest from reference TRBV16 and TRBJ2-7, the complete variable domain is GEEVAQTPKHLVRGEGQKAKLYCAPIKGHSYVFWYQQVLKNEFKFLISFQNENVFDETGMPKERFSAKCLPNSPCSLEIQATKLEDSAVYFCASRGGDSYGQYFGPGTRLTVT.

The sample holds one count of this clone. The junction departs from the called germline gene at one end, perhaps through a read error. The rearrangement links TRBV9 to TRBJ1-1; D ambiguous. Germline assignment: CDR1 SGDLS and CDR2 YYNGEE. The CDR3 consists of 12 residues. The CDR3: CASGVVAGEAFF. The CDR3, as DNA: TGTGCCAGCGGCGTAGTGGCAGGTGAAGCTTTCTTT.

As concerns this clone: A far larger clone is just one base off, so this is likely a read error. The rearrangement uses TRBV7-8 and TRBJ2-1, with D perhaps TRBD1 (6 bases). V lost 5 bases to trimming and J lost 7 bases, with 12 bases between them. Germline CDR1 and CDR2: SGHVS and FQNEAQ. This CDR3 is 13 amino acids long. The CDR3 region has the DNA TGTGCCAGCAGCGTAACGAGGGGGAATGAGCAGTTCTTC. Its translation is CASSVTRGNEQFF.

V gene TRBV7-9 combines with J gene TRBJ1-2; 7 bases match TRBD1. Germline values: CDR1 SEHNR, CDR2 FQNEAQ (reference sequence). This CDR3 spans 14 amino acids. J gave up 6 bases and V 5 bases, and 9 bases lay outside the gene matches. CDR3 sequence reads: CASSPVTGRNGYTF. The DNA of the CDR3 is TGTGCCAGCAGCCCAGTGACAGGGAGGAATGGCTACACCTTC.

This CDR3 reads CASSQGLENNEQFF. The DNA of the CDR3 is TGTGCCAGCAGCCAAGGACTAGAGAACAATGAGCAGTTCTTC. V and J are TRBV4-2 and TRBJ2-1; D may be TRBD2 (6 bases). CDR1 is LGHNA and CDR2 is YNFKEQ in the germline V gene. CDR3 length equals 14 residues. The V and J ends lost 1 base and 5 bases respectively, with 9 bases between them.

The V and J genes are TRBV7-1 and TRBJ2-5; D unresolved. Being an ORF, TRBV7-1 has a function that is uncertain. V shed 4 bases and J shed 5 bases, with 14 bases lying between them. The CDR3 sequence is 14 residues long. CDR3 sequence: CASSLLTSTETQYF. The CDR3 coding sequence is TGTGCCAGCAGCTTACTGACAAGCACGGAGACCCAGTACTTC.

V gene TRBV18 combines with J gene TRBJ1-2; D remains ambiguous. This CDR3 has 14 residues. The germline V gene has CDR1 KGHSH and CDR2 LQKENI. Deletions cut 3 bases from V and 4 bases from J, with 12 bases between. CDR3 amino acids: CASSPLDMVYGYTF. DNA of the CDR3: TGTGCCAGCTCACCTCTGGATATGGTCTATGGCTACACCTTC. The full variable domain, its missing parts supplied by reference TRBV18 and TRBJ1-2, is NAGVMQNPRHLVRRRGQEARLRCSPMKGHSHVYWYRQLPEEGLKFMVYLQKENIIDESGMPKERFSAEFPKEGPSILRIQQVVRGDSAAYFCASSPLDMVYGYTFGSGTRLTVV.

The CDR3 loop is CASSLSRGQSYEQYF. CDR3 nucleotide sequence: TGTGCCAGCAGTTTATCGAGGGGACAGTCCTACGAGCAGTACTTC. V is TRBV27 and J is TRBJ2-7, with TRBD1 identical over 7 bases. This CDR3 is 15 amino acids long. Germline V lookup: CDR1 MNHEY, CDR2 SMNVEV (reference sequence). J lost 1 base, V lost 0 bases, and 3 bases had no gene match.

This clone was seen a few times. The chain is built from TRBV7-2 and TRBJ2-7, with 7 bases matching TRBD2. The germline gives CDR1 SGHTA, CDR2 FQGNSA. V gave up 2 bases and J gave up 3 bases; unmatched junction bases: 4. CDR3 size: 14 residues. CDR3: CASSLSPSGYEQYF. CDR3 bases: TGTGCCAGCAGCTTATCCCCTAGCGGCTACGAGCAGTACTTC.

The chain has TRBV11-2 and TRBJ2-7; D gene unclear. Germline CDR1 reads SGHAT; CDR2 reads FQNNGV. The CDR3 runs 12 residues. V was cut by 5 bases and J by 2 bases, with 7 bases left in between. CDR3 protein: CASSPGTYEQYF. DNA of the CDR3: TGTGCCAGCAGCCCAGGAACCTACGAGCAGTACTTC.

CDR3 sequence reads: CASSLVASGGTSTDTQYF. The CDR3 coding sequence is TGTGCCAGCAGCTTAGTAGCTAGCGGAGGAACTAGCACAGATACGCAGTATTTT. This chain joins TRBV7-8 and TRBJ2-3; 7 bases agree with TRBD2. CDR3 length: 18 amino acids. CDR1 and CDR2 from the germline V gene are SGHVS and FQNEAQ. V shed 1 base, J shed 0 bases, and the junction held 10 bases outside the gene matches.

This clone was seen many times. The chain is built from TRBV28 and TRBJ2-7; 9 bases are shared with TRBD1. The V gene end was trimmed by 0 bases and the J gene end by 3 bases; junction bases not matched to a gene: 0. Germline assignment: CDR1 MDHEN and CDR2 SYDVKM. The CDR3 covers 14 residues. The DNA for the CDR3 is TGTGCCAGCAGTTTATGGACAGGGGGCTACGAGCAGTACTTC. This gives the protein CASSLWTGGYEQYF.

V is TRBV7-2 and J is TRBJ2-7; tentatively, D is TRBD2 (6 bases). CDR1 and CDR2 from the germline V gene are SGHTA and FQGNSA. Trimming removed 5 bases at V and 7 bases at J, with 15 bases between. The CDR3 contains 13 residues. Here the CDR3 reads CASSPGLAREQYF. CDR3 coding DNA: TGTGCCAGCAGCCCCGGGCTAGCGAGGGAGCAGTACTTC.

This clone was counted only a few times. CDR3: CASSISLGDRGSYEQYF. DNA for the CDR3: TGTGCCAGTAGTATTAGTCTAGGGGACAGGGGATCCTACGAGCAGTACTTC. The chain recombines TRBV19 with TRBJ2-7; 10 nucleotides agree with TRBD1. The CDR3 is 17 amino acids. The germline CDR1 and CDR2 sequences are LNHDA and SQIVND (reference sequence). J gave up 1 base and V 3 bases, and 9 bases lay outside the gene matches.

At least ten counts were recorded for this clone. The chain uses TRBV4-1 and TRBJ1-5, with D hard to call. Trimming took 3 bases from V and 0 from J, leaving 9 bases between them. Germline assignment: CDR1 MGHRA and CDR2 YSYEKL. The CDR3 sequence is 15 residues long. CDR3 DNA: TGCGCCAGCAGCCAGCGACACGTTAGCAATCAGCCCCAGCATTTT. Amino acids: CASSQRHVSNQPQHF.

J is TRBJ2-2 and V is TRBV11-2, with D hard to call. The length of the CDR3 is 15 residues. Germline CDR1 is SGHAT and CDR2 is FQNNGV. Trimming took off 3 bases at V and 4 bases at J, with 12 bases between the two ends. CDR3 nucleotides: TGTGCCAGCAGCTTGCGGCCGGAATTCACCGGGGAGCTGTTTTTT. Its translation is CASSLRPEFTGELFF.

This rearrangement joins TRBV5-1 to TRBJ2-5; D remains unclear. The CDR3 sequence is 16 residues long. Trimming stripped 0 bases from V and 2 bases from J, with 14 bases between. From germline, CDR1 is SGHRS and CDR2 YFSETQ. DNA for the CDR3: TGCGCCAGCAGCTTGGGCGGTCGGAGTGGTCAAGAGACCCAGTACTTC. This codes for CASSLGGRSGQETQYF.

The chain joins TRBV5-1 to TRBJ2-7; D is undetermined. This CDR3 region has 14 residues. V was cut by 4 bases and J by 3 bases, with 14 bases left in between. Germline CDR1 reads SGHRS; CDR2 reads YFSETQ. CDR3 nucleotides: TGCGCCAGCAGCCCCCATGGCCCTCACTACGAGCAGTACTTC. Its protein product is CASSPHGPHYEQYF.

This clone was picked up a small number of times. The genes are TRBV7-8 and TRBJ2-4; maybe TRBD2 (6 bases). With 11 bases removed from V and 7 bases from J, the gap between germline ends came to 12 bases. The CDR3 loop spans 11 amino acids. The germline V gene has CDR1 SGHVS and CDR2 FQNEAQ. CDR3 sequence: CAVHRGNIQYF. DNA for the CDR3: TGTGCCGTCCACCGGGGGAACATTCAGTACTTC.

Ten or more counts support this clone. The V gene is TRBV4-3, the J gene TRBJ1-5, with a weak D call TRBD1 (6 bases). This CDR3 spans 13 amino acids. V lost 5 bases to trimming and J lost 5 bases, with 10 bases between them. The germline V gene has CDR1 LGHNA and CDR2 YSLEER. The CDR3 loop reads CASSWEGDQPQHF. The CDR3 coding sequence is TGCGCCAGCAGCTGGGAGGGGGATCAGCCCCAGCATTTT.